This is a list of T cell receptor beta chains from one sample in a study of control samples from healthy donors and cancer patients. Clones were read by immunoSEQ multiplex PCR, and TCRdb kept only the in-frame ones, dropping some. The table lists 50,000 to 65,000 clones, about nine tenths of them singletons, with around 1.3% in the top ten. Sequenced: PBMCs. These receptors all come from a woman aged 45-65 years with colorectal cancer. Each CDR3 is given with its conserved first and last residue. The D gene is left open where the match is weak. Clone size, where shown, is once, few, many, or a class for clones that have expanded.

TRBD1 TRBJ2-1 TRBV6-5 once 15 CASSRETGDGNEQFF TGTGCCAGCAGCCGGGAGACAGGGGATGGCAATGAGCAGTTCTTC
- TRBJ2-3 TRBV7-6 - 15 CASSLDWGAEDTQYF TGTGCCAGCAGCTTAGATTGGGGGGCCGAAGATACGCAGTATTTT
TRBD1 TRBJ1-5 TRBV10-3 - 15 CAISESGTGNQPQHF TGTGCCATCAGTGAGTCGGGGACAGGCAATCAGCCCCAGCATTTT
- TRBJ1-2 TRBV3-1/TRBV3-2 - 13 CASSHTPENGYTF TGTGCCAGCAGCCATACCCCGGAGAATGGCTACACCTTC
- TRBJ1-5 TRBV20-1 - 11 CSASGDQPQHF TGCAGTGCTAGCGGGGATCAGCCCCAGCATTTT
TRBD1 TRBJ2-7 TRBV6-5 - 14 CASTSRTGDDEQYF TGTGCCAGCACCTCCAGGACAGGGGACGACGAGCAGTACTTC
- TRBJ2-4 TRBV19 - 12 CASQALGNIQYF TGTGCCAGTCAGGCTTTAGGAAACATTCAGTACTTC
TRBD2 TRBJ2-7 TRBV7-2 - 16 CASSLAGSGRTYEQYF TGTGCCAGCAGCTTAGCTGGTAGCGGGAGGACCTACGAGCAGTACTTC
- TRBJ2-7 TRBV6-5 - 12 CASRRSTYEQYF TGTGCCAGCAGGAGGTCTACCTACGAGCAGTACTTC
- TRBJ1-1 TRBV30 - 13 CAWRDSPNTEAFF TGTGCCTGGAGGGACAGCCCGAACACTGAAGCTTTCTTT
- TRBJ2-5 TRBV5-1 - 15 CASSLGSIAGETQYF TGCGCCAGCAGCCTAGGATCGATCGCGGGAGAGACCCAGTACTTC